Sequencing of this T cell receptor beta chain was carried out in a study of T cell changes during pregnancy in multiple sclerosis. Only in-frame clones appear in the TCRdb table, and some are missing; sequencing was by immunoSEQ multiplex PCR. The repertoire includes roughly 100,000 clones, 90% to 95% of them detected once, and around 1.7% sits in the top ten. The V and J ends lost 1 base and 2 bases respectively, with 6 bases between them. This CDR3 has 13 amino acids. CDR1 and CDR2 from the germline V gene are KGHSH and LQKENI. Material: peripheral blood, obtained after pregnancy. This receptor was taken from a female donor in good health, enrolled as a control in a pregnancy study. The rearrangement uses TRBV18 and TRBJ2-7; tentatively, D is TRBD1 (6 bases). The CDR3 DNA is TGTGCCAGCTCACCACGGGACACCTACGAGCAGTACTTC. Translated, it gives CASSPRDTYEQYF.